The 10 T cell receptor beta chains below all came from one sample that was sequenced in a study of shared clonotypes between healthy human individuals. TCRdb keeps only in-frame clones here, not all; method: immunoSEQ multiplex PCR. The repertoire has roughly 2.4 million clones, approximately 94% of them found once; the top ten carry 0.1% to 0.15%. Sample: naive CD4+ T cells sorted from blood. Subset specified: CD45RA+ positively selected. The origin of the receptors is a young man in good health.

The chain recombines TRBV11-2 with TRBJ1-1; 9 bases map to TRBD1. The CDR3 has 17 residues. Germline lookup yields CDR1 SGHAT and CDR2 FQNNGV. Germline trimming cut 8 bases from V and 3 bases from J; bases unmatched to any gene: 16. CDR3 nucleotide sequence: TGTGCCAGCCACCCTATGGGGACAGGGATTCGGGACACTGAAGCTTTCTTT. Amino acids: CASHPMGTGIRDTEAFF.

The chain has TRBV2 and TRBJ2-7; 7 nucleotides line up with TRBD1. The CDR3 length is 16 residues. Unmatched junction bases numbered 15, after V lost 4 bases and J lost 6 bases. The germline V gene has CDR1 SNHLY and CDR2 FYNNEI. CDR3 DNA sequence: TGTGCCAGCAGTGGGGCCCTAGGACAGGTGCTGGTCGAGCAGTACTTC. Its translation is CASSGALGQVLVEQYF.

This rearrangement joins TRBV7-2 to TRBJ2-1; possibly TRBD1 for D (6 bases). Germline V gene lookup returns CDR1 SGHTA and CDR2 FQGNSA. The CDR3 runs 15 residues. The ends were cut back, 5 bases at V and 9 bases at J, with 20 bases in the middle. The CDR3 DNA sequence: TGTGCCAGCAGCGGACAGCCTTTGGGTGGGAGTGAGCAGTTCTTC. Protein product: CASSGQPLGGSEQFF.

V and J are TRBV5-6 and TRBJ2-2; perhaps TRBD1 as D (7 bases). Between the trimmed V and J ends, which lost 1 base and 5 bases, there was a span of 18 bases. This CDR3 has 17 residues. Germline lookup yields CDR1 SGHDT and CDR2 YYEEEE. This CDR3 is CASSLFQGGQTTGELFF. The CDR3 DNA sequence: TGTGCCAGCAGCTTGTTTCAGGGGGGACAGACAACCGGGGAGCTGTTTTTT.

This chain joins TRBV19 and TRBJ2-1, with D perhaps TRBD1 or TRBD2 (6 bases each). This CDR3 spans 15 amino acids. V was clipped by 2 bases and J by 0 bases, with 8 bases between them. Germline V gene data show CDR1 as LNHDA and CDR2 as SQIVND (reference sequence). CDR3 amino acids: CASSISGASYNEQFF. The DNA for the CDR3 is TGTGCCAGTAGTATATCGGGGGCCTCCTACAATGAGCAGTTCTTC.

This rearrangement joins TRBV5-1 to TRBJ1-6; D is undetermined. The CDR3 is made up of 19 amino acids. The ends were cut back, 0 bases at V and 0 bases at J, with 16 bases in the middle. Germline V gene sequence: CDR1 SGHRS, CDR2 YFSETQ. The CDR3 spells CASSLGLTQASSYNSPLHF. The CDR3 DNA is TGCGCCAGCAGCTTGGGGCTAACTCAGGCGAGCTCCTATAATTCACCCCTCCACTTT.

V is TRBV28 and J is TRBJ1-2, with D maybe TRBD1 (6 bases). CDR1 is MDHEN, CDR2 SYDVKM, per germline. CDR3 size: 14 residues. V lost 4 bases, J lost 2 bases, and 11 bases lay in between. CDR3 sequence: CASSSGGQNYGYTF. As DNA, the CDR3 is TGTGCCAGCAGTTCCGGGGGGCAGAACTATGGCTACACCTTC.

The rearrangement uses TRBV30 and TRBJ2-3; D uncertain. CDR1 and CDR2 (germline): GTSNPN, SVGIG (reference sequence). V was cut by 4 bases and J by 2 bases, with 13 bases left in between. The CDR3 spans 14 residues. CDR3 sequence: CAWNLQYLTDTQYF. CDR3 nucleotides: TGTGCCTGGAATCTGCAGTACCTCACAGATACGCAGTATTTT.

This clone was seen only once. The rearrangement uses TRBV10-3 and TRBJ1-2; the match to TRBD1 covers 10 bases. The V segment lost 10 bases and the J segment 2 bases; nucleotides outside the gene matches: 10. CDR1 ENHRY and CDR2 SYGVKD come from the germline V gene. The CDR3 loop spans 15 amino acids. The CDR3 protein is CATRVGTGDNYGYTF. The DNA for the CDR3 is TGTGCCACCAGGGTGGGGACAGGGGACAACTATGGCTACACCTTC.

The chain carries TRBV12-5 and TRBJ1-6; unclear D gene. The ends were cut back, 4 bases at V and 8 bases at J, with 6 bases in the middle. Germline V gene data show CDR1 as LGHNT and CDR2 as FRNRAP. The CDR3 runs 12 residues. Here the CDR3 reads CASGSGDSPLHF. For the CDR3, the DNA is TGTGCTAGTGGTTCGGGAGATTCACCCCTCCACTTT. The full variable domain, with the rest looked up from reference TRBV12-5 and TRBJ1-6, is DARVTQTPRHKVTEMGQEVTMRCQPILGHNTVFWYRQTMMQGLELLAYFRNRAPLDDSGMPKDRFSAEMPDATLATLKIQPSEPRDSAVYFCASGSGDSPLHFGNGTRLTVT.